A selection of T cell receptor beta chains follows, all from one sample in a study of T cell responses to AZD1222 COVID-19 vaccine. Method: immunoSEQ multiplex PCR; TCRdb's copy keeps in-frame clones and lacks some. Of around 69,000 clones listed, 65% to 85% were seen once; the top ten hold approximately 7%. Specimen: peripheral blood, collected on day 0 of AZD1222 vaccination. These receptors originate from an adult in good health. CDR3s include the opening cysteine and the closing phenylalanine or tryptophan. The D gene is left open where the match is weak. Clone size is stated in some rows and not others, as once, few, many or a class when expanded.

DNA: TGTGCCAGCAGCTCTCAGGGGTGGGGCTACACCTTC; CDR3: CASSSQGWGYTF; V: TRBV11-2; J: TRBJ1-2; D: -; size: once
DNA: TGTGCCAGCAGCGTGGGGACTAGCAGGAGCTCCTACAATGAGCAGTTCTTC; CDR3: CASSVGTSRSSYNEQFF; V: TRBV2; J: TRBJ2-1; D: TRBD2; size: -
DNA: TGTGCCAGCACCCCCCCACTAGCGGGGAAGAACGAGCAGTACTTC; CDR3: CASTPPLAGKNEQYF; V: TRBV6-5; J: TRBJ2-7; D: TRBD2; size: -
DNA: TGTGCCAGCAGTAACTTAGACAGGGCCCAGCCCCAGCATTTT; CDR3: CASSNLDRAQPQHF; V: TRBV6-6; J: TRBJ1-5; D: TRBD1; size: few
DNA: TGTGCCAGCAGCCAAGACGAGACAGGGTACTCCTACGAGCAGTACTTC; CDR3: CASSQDETGYSYEQYF; V: TRBV14; J: TRBJ2-7; D: TRBD1; size: medium-sized
DNA: TGTGCCACCAGCAGAGATTTCCGGGCCAATAATCAGCCCCAGCATTTT; CDR3: CATSRDFRANNQPQHF; V: TRBV15; J: TRBJ1-5; D: -; size: -
DNA: TGTGCCAGCAGCTTAGTCTTGTTGGCGGGGGGCAAAAACATTCAGTACTTC; CDR3: CASSLVLLAGGKNIQYF; V: TRBV7-9; J: TRBJ2-4; D: TRBD2; size: once
DNA: TGTGCCAGCAGTCTTCAGCGGGGGGCGAACACCGGGGAGCTGTTTTTT; CDR3: CASSLQRGANTGELFF; V: TRBV5-4; J: TRBJ2-2; D: TRBD2; size: few
DNA: TGTGCCAGCTCACCACAGGGACAGGGGTCCTACAATGAGCAGTTCTTC; CDR3: CASSPQGQGSYNEQFF; V: TRBV18; J: TRBJ2-1; D: TRBD1; size: -
DNA: TGTGCCTGCCAGTACCGGGACAGGGAGATGGGCTACTATGGCTACACCTTC; CDR3: CACQYRDREMGYYGYTF; V: TRBV30; J: TRBJ1-2; D: TRBD1; size: -
DNA: TGTGCCAGCAGCCCTCCCGACAGCACAGATACGCAGTATTTT; CDR3: CASSPPDSTDTQYF; V: TRBV5-4; J: TRBJ2-3; D: -; size: once
DNA: TGCGCCAGCAGCTTGGATACCGATCAGCCCCAGCATTTT; CDR3: CASSLDTDQPQHF; V: TRBV5-1; J: TRBJ1-5; D: -; size: -
DNA: TGTGCCAGCAGCCGAGGACAGGGGGGTTCACCCCTCCACTTT; CDR3: CASSRGQGGSPLHF; V: TRBV6-2/TRBV6-3; J: TRBJ1-6; D: TRBD1; size: -
DNA: TGTGCCAGCATGGGGGGGCGGATGAACACTGAAGCTTTCTTT; CDR3: CASMGGRMNTEAFF; V: TRBV6-5; J: TRBJ1-1; D: -; size: -
DNA: TGTGCCAGCAGCGTAGCCTCTAAGGGCAAGAACACTGAAGCTTTCTTT; CDR3: CASSVASKGKNTEAFF; V: TRBV9; J: TRBJ1-1; D: -; size: -
DNA: TGTGCCAGCAGTTCCGGACAGAATGAAGCTTTCTTT; CDR3: CASSSGQNEAFF; V: TRBV7-2; J: TRBJ1-1; D: -; size: few
DNA: TGCGCCAGCAGCCGGAGTAGGGGCGCCGGAAACACCATATATTTT; CDR3: CASSRSRGAGNTIYF; V: TRBV4-1; J: TRBJ1-3; D: -; size: medium-sized
DNA: TGTGCCAGTTCTGGACCGAACTATGGCTACACCTTC; CDR3: CASSGPNYGYTF; V: TRBV19; J: TRBJ1-2; D: -; size: few
DNA: TGCGCCAGCAGCCAAAGAGGAGGGCGCGAAAAACTGTTTTTT; CDR3: CASSQRGGREKLFF; V: TRBV4-1; J: TRBJ1-4; D: -; size: -
DNA: TGTGCCAGCAGCCAAGTCCCAGGGTTGAATGAAAAACTGTTTTTT; CDR3: CASSQVPGLNEKLFF; V: TRBV3-1/TRBV3-2; J: TRBJ1-4; D: -; size: few
DNA: TGTGCCAGCAGACCCAAGGGACAGGTGTTCTATGGCTACACCTTC; CDR3: CASRPKGQVFYGYTF; V: TRBV6-5; J: TRBJ1-2; D: TRBD1; size: -
DNA: TGTGCCAGCAGTTACTCGAGCAGGGGCTCCTACGAGCAGTACTTC; CDR3: CASSYSSRGSYEQYF; V: TRBV6-5; J: TRBJ2-7; D: -; size: -
DNA: TGTGCCAGCGGAACGGGGGGCTCGGATTCACCCCTCCACTTT; CDR3: CASGTGGSDSPLHF; V: TRBV7-9; J: TRBJ1-6; D: -; size: -
DNA: TGTGCCAGCAGCCGGGGGATCGGGGGGGAAGCTTTCTTT; CDR3: CASSRGIGGEAFF; V: TRBV7-2; J: TRBJ1-1; D: -; size: -
DNA: TGTGCCAGCAGCTTGGTACAGGGGGGGACCTACGAGCAGTACTTC; CDR3: CASSLVQGGTYEQYF; V: TRBV5-5; J: TRBJ2-7; D: -; size: -
DNA: TGTGCCAGCAGAAAACAGGGGAGCAATCAGCCCCAGCATTTT; CDR3: CASRKQGSNQPQHF; V: TRBV5-8; J: TRBJ1-5; D: TRBD1; size: -
DNA: TGCGCCAGCAGCCAAGTCGGGGATCAGCCCCAGCATTTT; CDR3: CASSQVGDQPQHF; V: TRBV4-1; J: TRBJ1-5; D: -; size: -
DNA: TGCGCCAGCAGCCCGGGACAGGGACAGGGGGCCTATGGCTACACCTTC; CDR3: CASSPGQGQGAYGYTF; V: TRBV5-1; J: TRBJ1-2; D: TRBD1; size: -
DNA: TGCGCCAGCAGTGATGGCTCCTTAGGGGAAAAACTGTTTTTT; CDR3: CASSDGSLGEKLFF; V: TRBV10-2; J: TRBJ1-4; D: -; size: few
DNA: TGTGCCAGCAGCGCCCTGTCGGGAGGTAATGAAAAACTGTTTTTT; CDR3: CASSALSGGNEKLFF; V: TRBV3-1/TRBV3-2; J: TRBJ1-4; D: -; size: -
DNA: TGTGCCAGCAGCGCCCGACTAGCGGGGGGATCCTACGAGCAGTACTTC; CDR3: CASSARLAGGSYEQYF; V: TRBV9; J: TRBJ2-7; D: TRBD2; size: -
DNA: TGTGCCAGCAGGGACCCCAGGGGAGGGGGCTACGAGCAGTACTTC; CDR3: CASRDPRGGGYEQYF; V: TRBV28; J: TRBJ2-7; D: -; size: few
DNA: TGTGCCATCAGTAACCGCTGGGAAGGGCCTAACTATGGCTACACCTTC; CDR3: CAISNRWEGPNYGYTF; V: TRBV10-3; J: TRBJ1-2; D: -; size: medium-sized
DNA: TGTGCCAGCAGCGTGGTATCAGGGGGACAAGAGACCCAGTACTTC; CDR3: CASSVVSGGQETQYF; V: TRBV5-6; J: TRBJ2-5; D: TRBD1; size: -
DNA: TGTGCCAGCAGTTTCCAACTAGCTCCGGCGAATGAGCAGTTCTTC; CDR3: CASSFQLAPANEQFF; V: TRBV6-6; J: TRBJ2-1; D: -; size: few
DNA: TGTGCCAGCAGGACAGGGCAATCTAGCACAGATACGCAGTATTTT; CDR3: CASRTGQSSTDTQYF; V: TRBV7-9; J: TRBJ2-3; D: TRBD1; size: -
DNA: TGCGCCAGCCGTCCGGCCCTAAATCAGCCCCAGCATTTT; CDR3: CASRPALNQPQHF; V: TRBV10-2; J: TRBJ1-5; D: -; size: -
DNA: TGTGCCAGCAGCTTGGGGGGGGTCTCTGGAAACACCATATATTTT; CDR3: CASSLGGVSGNTIYF; V: TRBV5-4; J: TRBJ1-3; D: -; size: -
DNA: TGCAGCGTTCTGACAGGGGCACTCGACGAGCAGTACTTC; CDR3: CSVLTGALDEQYF; V: TRBV29-1; J: TRBJ2-7; D: TRBD1; size: -
DNA: TGTGCCTGGAGTGTACAAACAGTCGGAAACACCATATATTTT; CDR3: CAWSVQTVGNTIYF; V: TRBV30; J: TRBJ1-3; D: -; size: -
DNA: TGTGCCAGCAGTTTGGACAGGGGGCCAAGAGGAGCTTTCTTT; CDR3: CASSLDRGPRGAFF; V: TRBV28; J: TRBJ1-1; D: TRBD1; size: -
DNA: TGCGCCAGCAGCTTGGGATTGGTTATTCCGGGGCGCTATAATTCACCCCTCCACTTT; CDR3: CASSLGLVIPGRYNSPLHF; V: TRBV5-1; J: TRBJ1-6; D: -; size: -
DNA: TGTGCTAGTGGTGCCCACGGCAGCACAGATACGCAGTATTTT; CDR3: CASGAHGSTDTQYF; V: TRBV12-5; J: TRBJ2-3; D: -; size: -